The 10 T cell receptor beta chains below were found in one sample sequenced in a study of OX40 agonist ivuxolimab in advanced cancers. Repertoires were generated with immunoSEQ multiplex PCR, while TCRdb's copy carries only in-frame clones and drops some. The sample gives 74,000 or so clones, 85% of which show up once; 2% to 2.5% is in the top ten. This material consisted of CD4+ or CD8+ T cells sorted from blood, taken in a trial of the OX40 agonist ivuxolimab. These receptor sequences come from an adult with an advanced solid tumor such as melanoma, head and neck, liver or kidney cancer.

The CDR3 region is CASSLGWGRRPDTQYF. In nucleotides, the CDR3 is TGTGCCAGCAGCCTCGGTTGGGGTAGAAGGCCAGATACGCAGTATTTT. This sequence joins TRBV11-2 and TRBJ2-3, with D unresolved. CDR1 SGHAT and CDR2 FQNNGV come from the germline V gene. The CDR3 length is 16 residues. With 5 bases removed from V and 4 bases from J, the gap between germline ends came to 19 bases.

V is TRBV5-5 and J is TRBJ2-7; D is unclear. The CDR3 runs 12 residues. CDR1 is SGHKS, CDR2 YYEKEE, per germline (reference sequence). Trimming removed 0 bases at V and 3 bases at J, with 4 bases between. As DNA, the CDR3 is TGTGCCAGCAGCTTGGAAGGCTACGAGCAGTACTTC. It encodes CASSLEGYEQYF.

The chain links TRBV6-5 to TRBJ1-1, with D possibly matching TRBD1 (5 bases). This CDR3 has 15 residues. V lost 2 bases, J lost 1 base, and 11 bases lay in between. CDR1 MNHEY and CDR2 SVGAGI come from the germline V gene. Here the CDR3 reads CASSYPFGQNTEAFF. The CDR3 DNA sequence: TGTGCCAGCAGTTACCCGTTCGGACAGAACACTGAAGCTTTCTTT.

The chain carries TRBV14 and TRBJ1-4; D uncertain. CDR3 size: 13 residues. Trimming cost V 6 bases and J 4 bases, with 9 bases left between them. The germline gives CDR1 SGHDN, CDR2 FVKESK. CDR3 sequence: CASSMGGNEKLFF. The DNA of the CDR3 is TGTGCCAGCAGTATGGGTGGTAATGAAAAACTGTTTTTT. Full variable domain (outside the CDR3, taken from reference TRBV14 and TRBJ1-4): EAGVTQFPSHSVIEKGQTVTLRCDPISGHDNLYWYRRVMGKEIKFLLHFVKESKQDESGMPNNRFLAERTGGTYSTLKVQPAELEDSGVYFCASSMGGNEKLFFGSGTQLSVL.

The chain recombines TRBV2 with TRBJ1-2; D remains ambiguous. Germline CDR1 is SNHLY and CDR2 is FYNNEI. The CDR3 has 10 amino acids. V was trimmed by 10 bases and J by 9 bases, leaving 12 bases between them. The DNA for the CDR3 is TGTGCCACCCTGGAGGGAAGCTACACCTTC. Translated: CATLEGSYTF.

This chain uses TRBV5-1 with TRBJ2-5; 7 positions agree with TRBD2. The V gene end was trimmed by 6 bases and the J gene end by 3 bases; junction bases not matched to a gene: 5. CDR1 and CDR2 (germline): SGHRS, YFSETQ. This CDR3 is 13 amino acids long. The chain's CDR3 is CASTWEGEETQYF. The CDR3 region has the DNA TGCGCCAGCACGTGGGAGGGAGAAGAGACCCAGTACTTC. Full variable domain (remainder filled in from reference TRBV5-1 and TRBJ2-5): KAGVTQTPRYLIKTRGQQVTLSCSPISGHRSVSWYQQTPGQGLQFLFEYFSETQRNKGNFPGRFSGRQFSNSRSEMNVSTLELGDSALYLCASTWEGEETQYFGPGTRLLVL.

V gene TRBV11-3 combines with J gene TRBJ2-1, with 13 bases that match TRBD2. This CDR3 contains 16 residues. V lost 4 bases and J lost 5; bases outside the gene matches: 5. Germline loops: CDR1 SGHNT, CDR2 YENEEA. The CDR3 region has the DNA TGTGCCAGCAGCTCCGGACTAGCGGGAGAAGACAATGAGCAGTTCTTC. Its protein product is CASSSGLAGEDNEQFF.

This chain connects TRBV6-6 to TRBJ2-7; D might be TRBD2 (5 bases). Per the germline V gene, CDR1 is MNHNY and CDR2 is SVGAGI (reference sequence). The CDR3 is 13 residues long. Trimming removed 5 bases at V and 3 bases at J, with 11 bases between. The CDR3 DNA follows: TGTGCCAGCAGTCCCCCGGGAAACTACGAGCAGTACTTC. Amino acid sequence: CASSPPGNYEQYF.

This chain links TRBV6-4 with TRBJ2-7; TRBD1 matches 7 bases. CDR1 is MRHNA and CDR2 is SNTAGT in the germline V gene. The J segment lost 2 bases and the V segment lost 2 bases, leaving 9 bases of the junction unmatched. The CDR3 contains 16 residues. CDR3 region: CASSDGGQIEPYEQYF. The CDR3 DNA reads TGTGCCAGCAGTGACGGGGGACAGATCGAACCCTACGAGCAGTACTTC.

The genes are TRBV18 and TRBJ1-5; 7 bases line up with TRBD1. The CDR3 is 14 residues long. The V gene's germline CDR1 is KGHSH and CDR2 LQKENI. The junction had 6 bases not matched to a gene; V was cut back by 5 bases and J by 5 bases. The CDR3 DNA sequence: TGTGCCAGCTCATCGGTCAGGGGGTATCAGCCCCAGCATTTT. It specifies CASSSVRGYQPQHF.